Included here is one T cell receptor beta chain sequence, with context. Its specificity is not known. The CDR3 covers 16 residues. The trim removed 4 bases at V and 6 bases at J, leaving 9 bases unmatched. The germline CDR1 and CDR2 sequences are LNHDA and SQIVND (reference sequence). The sample's time point: week 35, safety follow-up. Doses comprised 300 ug of mutant IDH1 20-mer peptide each, plus topical imiquimod. These data are taken from a study of a mutant IDH1 vaccine in newly diagnosed glioma. On the study more broadly: Treated patients comprised about 60% males and 37.5% females, mean age around 40 years.

Here immunoSEQ multiplex PCR was the method, and the copy in TCRdb shows in-frame clones only, minus some. The sample consists of tens of thousands of clones, more than 80% of them appearing once. The rearrangement joins TRBV19 to TRBJ2-2; TRBD2 aligns across 9 bases. The source was PBMCs, collected from a glioma patient whose treatment included an IDH1 peptide vaccine. The clonotype was recovered from a man aged 40-49 years with glioma. The CDR3 coding sequence is TGTGCCAGTAGTAGTCGGGAGAGCGGGGGGCCCGGGGAGCTGTTTTTT. Protein product: CASSSRESGGPGELFF.